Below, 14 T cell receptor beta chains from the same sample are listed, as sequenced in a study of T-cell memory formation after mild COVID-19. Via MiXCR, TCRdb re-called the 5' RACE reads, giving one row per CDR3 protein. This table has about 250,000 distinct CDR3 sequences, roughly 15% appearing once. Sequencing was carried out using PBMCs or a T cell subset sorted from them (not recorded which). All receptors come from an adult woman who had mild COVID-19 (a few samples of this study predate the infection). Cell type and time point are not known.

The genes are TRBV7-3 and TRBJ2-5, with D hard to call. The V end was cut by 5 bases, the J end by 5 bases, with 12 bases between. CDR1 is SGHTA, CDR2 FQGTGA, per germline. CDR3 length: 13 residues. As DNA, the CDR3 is TGTGCCAGCAGCCAACTTCAAGCTGAGACCCAGTACTTC. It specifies CASSQLQAETQYF.

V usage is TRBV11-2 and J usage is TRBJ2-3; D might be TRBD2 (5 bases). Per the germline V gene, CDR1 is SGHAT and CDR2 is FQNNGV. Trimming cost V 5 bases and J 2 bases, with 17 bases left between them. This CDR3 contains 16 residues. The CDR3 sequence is CASSRQLEATTDTQYF. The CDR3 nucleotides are TGTGCCAGCAGCCGACAACTAGAGGCCACCACAGATACGCAGTATTTT.

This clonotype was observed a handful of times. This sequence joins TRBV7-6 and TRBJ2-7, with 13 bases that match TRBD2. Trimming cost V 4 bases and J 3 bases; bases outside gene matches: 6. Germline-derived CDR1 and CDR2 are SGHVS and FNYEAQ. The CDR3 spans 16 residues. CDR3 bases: TGTGCCAGCAGCTCCGGACTAGCGGGAGATTTCTACGAGCAGTACTTC. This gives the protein CASSSGLAGDFYEQYF.

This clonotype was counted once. CDR3 residues: CASSLNRQNTEAFF. The DNA of the CDR3 is TGTGCCAGCAGTTTAAATCGGCAGAACACTGAAGCTTTCTTT. The rearrangement uses TRBV12-3 or TRBV12-4 and TRBJ1-1; D gene ambiguous. The CDR3 covers 14 residues. V was clipped by 2 bases and J by 1 base, with 8 bases between them.

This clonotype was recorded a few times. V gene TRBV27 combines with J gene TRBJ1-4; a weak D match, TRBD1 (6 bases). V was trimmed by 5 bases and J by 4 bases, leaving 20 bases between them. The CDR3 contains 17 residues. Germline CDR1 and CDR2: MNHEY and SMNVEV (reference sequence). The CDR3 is CASSPTSREGVNEKLFF. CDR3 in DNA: TGTGCCAGCAGTCCTACCTCGCGGGAGGGGGTTAATGAAAAACTGTTTTTT.

CDR3 sequence reads: CASSQLLATNEKLFF. As DNA, the CDR3 is TGTGCCAGCAGCCAATTACTTGCAACTAATGAAAAACTGTTTTTT. The V call is TRBV3-1, the J call TRBJ1-4, with D unresolved. Germline values: CDR1 LGHDT, CDR2 YNNKEL (reference sequence). The CDR3 is 15 amino acids. The V gene lost 2 bases and the J gene lost 0 bases, with 7 bases spanning the gap.

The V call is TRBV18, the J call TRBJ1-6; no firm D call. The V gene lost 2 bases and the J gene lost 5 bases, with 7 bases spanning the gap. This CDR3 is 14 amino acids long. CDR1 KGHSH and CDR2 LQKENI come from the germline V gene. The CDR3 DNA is TGTGCCAGCTCACCAGAGAGAGATAATTCACCCCTCCACTTT. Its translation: CASSPERDNSPLHF.

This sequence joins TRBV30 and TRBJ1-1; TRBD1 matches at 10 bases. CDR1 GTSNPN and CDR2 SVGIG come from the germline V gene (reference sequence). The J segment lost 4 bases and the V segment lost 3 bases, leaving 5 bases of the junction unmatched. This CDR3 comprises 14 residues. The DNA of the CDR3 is TGTGCCTGGAGGCCGGGACAGGGGAGCACTGAAGCTTTCTTT. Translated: CAWRPGQGSTEAFF.

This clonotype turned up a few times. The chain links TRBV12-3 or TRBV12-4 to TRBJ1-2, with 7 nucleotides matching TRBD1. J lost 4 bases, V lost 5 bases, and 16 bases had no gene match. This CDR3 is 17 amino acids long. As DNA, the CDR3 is TGTGCCAGCAGTCCCCGGACAGGACGGGTGGGGTTCTATGGCTACACCTTC. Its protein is CASSPRTGRVGFYGYTF.

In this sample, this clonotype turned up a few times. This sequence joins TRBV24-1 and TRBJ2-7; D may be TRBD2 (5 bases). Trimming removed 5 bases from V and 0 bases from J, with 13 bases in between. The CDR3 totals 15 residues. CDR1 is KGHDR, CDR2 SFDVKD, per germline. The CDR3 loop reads CATSGGKFSSYEQYF. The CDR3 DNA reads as TGTGCCACCAGTGGAGGGAAATTCAGCTCCTACGAGCAGTACTTC.

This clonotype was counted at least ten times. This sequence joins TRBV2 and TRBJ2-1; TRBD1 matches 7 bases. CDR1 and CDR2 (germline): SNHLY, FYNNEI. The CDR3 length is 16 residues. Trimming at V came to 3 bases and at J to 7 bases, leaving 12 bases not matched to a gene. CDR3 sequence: CASSEQGDSVGNEQFF. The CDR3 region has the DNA TGTGCCAGCAGTGAGCAGGGGGACAGTGTAGGAAATGAGCAGTTCTTC.

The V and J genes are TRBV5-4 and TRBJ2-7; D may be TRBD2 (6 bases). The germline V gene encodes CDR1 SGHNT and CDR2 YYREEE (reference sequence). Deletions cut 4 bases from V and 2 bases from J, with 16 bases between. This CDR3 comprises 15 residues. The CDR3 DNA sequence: TGTGCCAGCAGCCTTAGCGGAGCCACTCCCTACGAGCAGTACTTC. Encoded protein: CASSLSGATPYEQYF.

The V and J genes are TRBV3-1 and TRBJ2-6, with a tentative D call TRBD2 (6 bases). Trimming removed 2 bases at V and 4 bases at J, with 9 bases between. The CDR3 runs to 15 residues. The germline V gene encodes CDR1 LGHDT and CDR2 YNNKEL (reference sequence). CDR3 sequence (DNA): TGTGCCAGCAGCCAACGGGGGACGGGGGCCAACGTCCTGACTTTC. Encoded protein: CASSQRGTGANVLTF.

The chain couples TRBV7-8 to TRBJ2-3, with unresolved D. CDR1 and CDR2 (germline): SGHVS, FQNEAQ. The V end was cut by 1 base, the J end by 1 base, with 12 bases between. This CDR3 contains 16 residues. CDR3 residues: CASSLEAVYRTDTQYF. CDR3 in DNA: TGTGCCAGCAGCTTAGAGGCAGTTTACCGCACAGATACGCAGTATTTT.